A selection of T cell receptor beta chains follows, all from one sample in a study of vaccination and CD4 T cells after COVID-19. TCRdb re-called the PCR reads with MiXCR, one entry per CDR3 protein. The repertoire holds about 20,000 distinct CDR3 sequences, under 70% seen once, with 16% in the top ten. For these receptors, no antigen is known. The source material was CD4+ T cells from blood, cultured in vitro. The origin of the receptors is a human donor who had recovered from COVID-19. Both conserved end residues are part of each CDR3. The order of the fields is clone size, J gene, D gene, V gene, CDR3 DNA, CDR3 protein. D genes are given only for firm matches. Not every row has a clone size; where given, it reads once, few, many or a size class.

few | TRBJ1-1 | TRBD1 | TRBV12-3/TRBV12-4 | TGTGCCAGCAGTTTAGACAGGGGACCTCGGGCTGAAGCTTTCTTT | CASSLDRGPRAEAFF
. | TRBJ1-5 | . | TRBV6-1 | TGTGCCAGTTCCGGGAGGGGGGGCAATCAGCCCCAGCATTTT | CASSGRGGNQPQHF
. | TRBJ2-3 | . | TRBV7-2 | TGTGCCAGCAGCTCTTGGTATACGCAGTATTTT | CASSSWYTQYF
. | TRBJ1-3 | TRBD1 | TRBV29-1 | TGCAGCGTTGAAGATGGACCAGGGGGCGGAAACACCATATATTTT | CSVEDGPGGGNTIYF
. | TRBJ1-5 | . | TRBV6-1 | TGTGCCAGCAGAAGGGACAGCAATCAGCCCCAGCATTTT | CASRRDSNQPQHF
once | TRBJ2-7 | TRBD2 | TRBV7-2 | TGTGCCAGCAGCTTAGGGATGGGGCTAGCGGGCAGCTCCTACGAGCAGTACTTC | CASSLGMGLAGSSYEQYF
. | TRBJ2-5 | . | TRBV6-5 | TGTGCCAGCAGTTACGGAGGGTTTGGGGGGAGTGAAGAGACCCAGTACTTC | CASSYGGFGGSEETQYF
few | TRBJ2-7 | TRBD2 | TRBV20-1 | TGCAGTGCTAGAGATCCCGCTAGCGGCCACTCCTACGAGCAGTACTTC | CSARDPASGHSYEQYF
few | TRBJ2-1 | . | TRBV7-2 | TGTGCCAGCAGCTTAGCGGGCGGAATCGATGAGCAGTTCTTC | CASSLAGGIDEQFF
few | TRBJ2-5 | TRBD1 | TRBV19 | TGTGCCAGTAGTGAAACAGGGGTGGACCAAAGAGAGACCCAGTACTTC | CASSETGVDQRETQYF
few | TRBJ2-4 | . | TRBV7-8 | TGTGCCAGCAGTTTAGAGAGGAGTCTCGGTGTCATTCAGTACTTC | CASSLERSLGVIQYF
. | TRBJ2-3 | . | TRBV7-9 | TGTGCCAGCAGCTTGAGTGGGAGGTTCACAGATACGCAGTATTTT | CASSLSGRFTDTQYF
. | TRBJ2-7 | TRBD2 | TRBV20-1 | TGCAGTGCTAGAGGGACTAGCGGGGGGAATCTCTACGAGCAGTACTTC | CSARGTSGGNLYEQYF
. | TRBJ2-3 | . | TRBV12-3/TRBV12-4 | TGTGCCAGCGGGGTACGCACAGATACGCAGTATTTT | CASGVRTDTQYF
. | TRBJ2-1 | TRBD2 | TRBV5-1 | TGCGCCAGCAGCTTCCTAGCGGGTGCCCACAATGAGCAGTTCTTC | CASSFLAGAHNEQFF
. | TRBJ1-2 | TRBD1 | TRBV6-5 | TGTGCCAGCAGTTACTCAGGACAGGGCAACTATGGCCACACCTTC | CASSYSGQGNYGHTF
few | TRBJ2-7 | . | TRBV7-2 | TGTGCCAGCAGCTTAATCGCCCGGGGCGAGCAGTACTTC | CASSLIARGEQYF
. | TRBJ2-1 | TRBD2 | TRBV6-1 | TGTGCCAGCAGCTTGGCGGGAGGGACTCACAATGAGCAGTTCTTC | CASSLAGGTHNEQFF
. | TRBJ1-6 | . | TRBV6-5 | TGTGTCAGCAGTTTTTCAACCGGGTATAATTCACCCCTCCACTTT | CVSSFSTGYNSPLHF
. | TRBJ2-6 | . | TRBV6-1 | TGTGCCAGCAGGAGGCAGGGTAATGGGGCCAACGTCCTGACTTTC | CASRRQGNGANVLTF
few | TRBJ2-1 | TRBD2 | TRBV10-1 | TGCGCCAGCAGTATGACCGGGGGGGGTGAGCAGTTCTTC | CASSMTGGGEQFF